The 27 T cell receptor beta chains listed next were all sequenced from one sample in a study of blood T cells in healthy people across ages. The use of a sample-barcoded 5' primer and a J-beta primer mix characterized a second PCR of roughly 7 to 11 cycles. TCRdb fed the 5' RACE reads into MiXCR, producing one record per CDR3 protein. The table shows about 830,000 distinct CDR3 sequences, with 58% occurring only once. The sequencing input was blood. These TCRs come from a man between 25 and 39 years old in good health.

The chain combines TRBV14 with TRBJ1-2; perhaps TRBD1 as D (5 bases). Trimming stripped 1 base from V and 4 bases from J, with 10 bases between. Germline assignment: CDR1 SGHDN and CDR2 FVKESK. The CDR3 has 14 amino acids. CDR3 DNA sequence: TGTGCCAGCAGCCAAGTCGGGACCAGCTATGGCTACACCTTC. It yields the protein CASSQVGTSYGYTF.

This clonotype was counted ten times or more. The rearrangement joins TRBV6-2 or TRBV6-3 to TRBJ2-2; no reliable D call. The germline V and J ends were trimmed by 10 bases and 1 base, with 19 bases remaining between them. Germline V gene lookup returns CDR1 MNHEY and CDR2 SVGEGT. The CDR3 runs 16 residues. The CDR3 DNA is TGTGCCACCTCCCCAACCGGGCGGAGGAACACCGGGGAGCTGTTTTTT. This translates into CATSPTGRRNTGELFF.

The gene calls are TRBV10-3 and TRBJ2-1, with a possible D match to TRBD1 (5 bases). V was shortened by 5 bases and J by 4 bases, with 21 bases between the two germline ends. The germline V gene encodes CDR1 ENHRY and CDR2 SYGVKD. The CDR3 is made up of 17 amino acids. The DNA of the CDR3 is TGTGCCATCAGTTTAATTATTGACAGCAAAAGTTACAATGAGCAGTTCTTC. Translated, it gives CAISLIIDSKSYNEQFF.

This clonotype was counted ten times or more. The V gene is TRBV29-1, the J gene TRBJ2-3; 9 bases are a match to TRBD1. CDR3 size: 14 residues. J gave up 6 bases and V 6 bases, and 10 bases lay outside the gene matches. The V gene's germline CDR1 is SQVTM and CDR2 ANQGSEA. For the CDR3, the DNA is TGCAGCGTAGAGGACAGGGGCGGCGGGGATACGCAGTATTTT. Translated: CSVEDRGGGDTQYF.

This clonotype was seen only a few times. The rearrangement joins TRBV3-1 to TRBJ2-4, with TRBD1 matching 9 bases. The V segment lost 4 bases and the J segment 13 bases; nucleotides outside the gene matches: 8. This CDR3 is built from 13 residues. CDR1 is LGHDT, CDR2 YNNKEL, per germline (reference sequence). In DNA form, the CDR3 reads TGTGCCAGCAGCCCTGGGGGACAGGGCAAGCAGTACTTC. Protein: CASSPGGQGKQYF.

The chain joins TRBV20-1 to TRBJ2-7; no reliable D call. The CDR3 loop spans 13 amino acids. Germline CDR1 is DFQATT and CDR2 is SNEGSKA (reference sequence). The V end lost 0 bases, the J end lost 7 bases, and 13 bases lay between the germline ends. CDR3 residues: CSAREDVGKEQYF. The CDR3 DNA reads TGCAGTGCTAGAGAAGACGTCGGAAAAGAGCAGTACTTC.

Only a few counts were recorded for this clonotype. The genes are TRBV9 and TRBJ2-5; D is uncertain. CDR3 length equals 14 residues. Germline V gene data show CDR1 as SGDLS and CDR2 as YYNGEE. V was shortened by 2 bases and J by 1 base, with 9 bases between the two germline ends. CDR3 loop: CASSVAWGQETQYF. DNA for the CDR3: TGTGCCAGCAGCGTGGCCTGGGGCCAAGAGACCCAGTACTTC.

J is TRBJ1-5 and V is TRBV6-6; D is unresolved. V lost 2 bases and J 7 bases, leaving 18 bases between the germline ends. This CDR3 region has 16 residues. Germline V lookup: CDR1 MNHNY, CDR2 SVGAGI (reference sequence). The chain's CDR3 is CASSYGTKGIGQPQHF. CDR3 coding DNA: TGTGCCAGCAGTTACGGAACGAAGGGAATAGGACAGCCCCAGCATTTT.

The chain couples TRBV10-1 to TRBJ2-6; TRBD1 is a possible D gene (6 bases). Between the trimmed V and J ends, which lost 0 bases and 4 bases, there was a span of 16 bases. The CDR3 covers 18 residues. Germline V CDR1 and CDR2: WNHNN, SYGVQD (reference sequence). CDR3 protein: CASSESSRGHSGANVLTF. The CDR3 nucleotides read TGCGCCAGCAGTGAGTCGAGCAGGGGCCACTCCGGGGCCAACGTCCTGACTTTC.

The V gene is TRBV5-1, the J gene TRBJ2-5, with D perhaps being TRBD1 or TRBD2 (5 bases each). The CDR3 is made up of 15 amino acids. V dropped 4 bases and J dropped 5 bases, with 18 bases sitting between them. Germline loops: CDR1 SGHRS, CDR2 YFSETQ. The CDR3 sequence is CASSRGLESEETQYF. CDR3 nucleotides: TGCGCCAGCAGCCGGGGCCTAGAATCGGAGGAGACCCAGTACTTC. Variable domain in full (rest from reference TRBV5-1 and TRBJ2-5): KAGVTQTPRYLIKTRGQQVTLSCSPISGHRSVSWYQQTPGQGLQFLFEYFSETQRNKGNFPGRFSGRQFSNSRSEMNVSTLELGDSALYLCASSRGLESEETQYFGPGTRLLVL.

The chain is built from TRBV7-3 and TRBJ2-3, with TRBD2 matching 12 bases. Trimming took 5 bases from V and 4 from J; bases not matched to a gene: 7. The CDR3 loop spans 16 amino acids. Per the germline V gene, CDR1 is SGHTA and CDR2 is FQGTGA. The CDR3 loop is CASSPSRLAGADTQYF. CDR3 sequence (DNA): TGTGCCAGCAGCCCCTCTCGACTAGCGGGGGCAGATACGCAGTATTTT.

The chain couples TRBV5-8 to TRBJ2-1; D ambiguous. The end of the DNA is better explained by TRBJ2-7, so the J call may be wrong. The CDR3 totals 12 residues. Per the germline V gene, CDR1 is SGHTS and CDR2 is YDEGEE. The DNA for the CDR3 is TGTGCCAGCAGCCAGTGGGCGGTGGAGCAGTACTTC. This translates into CASSQWAVEQYF.

This chain links TRBV9 with TRBJ2-3; D gene unclear. The CDR3 totals 14 residues. Germline CDR1 SGDLS, CDR2 YYNGEE. V gave up 0 bases and J gave up 6 bases, with 11 bases separating them. The CDR3, as DNA: TGTGCCAGCAGCGTAGACGTAGGGATGGATACGCAGTATTTT. This translates into CASSVDVGMDTQYF.

The chain carries TRBV2 and TRBJ2-1; D is undetermined. There are 14 residues in the CDR3. Germline loops: CDR1 SNHLY, CDR2 FYNNEI. V was shortened by 11 bases and J by 6 bases, with 20 bases between the two germline ends. Written as DNA, the CDR3 is TGTGCCCTTGGACGATTTGATGCACCCAATGAGCAGTTCTTC. Translated, it gives CALGRFDAPNEQFF. Full variable domain (outside the CDR3, taken from reference TRBV2 and TRBJ2-1): EPEVTQTPSHQVTQMGQEVILRCVPISNHLYFYWYRQILGQKVEFLVSFYNNEISEKSEIFDDQFSVERPDGSNFTLKIRSTKLEDSAMYFCALGRFDAPNEQFFGPGTRLTVL.

The genes are TRBV28 and TRBJ2-2; D could derive from TRBD1 or TRBD2 (5 bases each). CDR3 size: 17 residues. CDR1 and CDR2 (germline): MDHEN, SYDVKM. The V end lost 2 bases, the J end lost 7 bases, and 20 bases lay between the germline ends. CDR3 in DNA: TGTGCCAGCAGTTTACGGCGGAGGAGCCGGCAGGGCGGGGAGCTGTTTTTT. This codes for CASSLRRRSRQGGELFF.

This clonotype was counted between two and nine times. The chain employs TRBV28 and TRBJ2-3; no firm D call. Germline V lookup: CDR1 MDHEN, CDR2 SYDVKM. The CDR3 spans 11 residues. V was pared by 7 bases and J by 11 bases, with 13 bases between. CDR3 region: CASMGRAGQYF. The CDR3 nucleotides read TGTGCCAGCATGGGTAGGGCTGGGCAGTATTTT.

The chain recombines TRBV7-8 with TRBJ2-3, with D maybe TRBD2 (5 bases). Germline-derived CDR1 and CDR2 are SGHVS and FQNEAQ. The CDR3 totals 14 residues. V gave up 4 bases and J gave up 5 bases, with 13 bases separating them. The CDR3 bases are TGTGCCAGCAGCTGGCTTCGTGGAGGAGATACGCAGTATTTT. It is translated as CASSWLRGGDTQYF.

This sequence joins TRBV9 and TRBJ2-5; D possibly corresponds to TRBD2 (5 bases). Germline V lookup: CDR1 SGDLS, CDR2 YYNGEE. The length of the CDR3 is 14 residues. Trimming shortened V by 7 bases and J by 3 bases, and 16 bases separated the two germline ends. CDR3 DNA: TGTGCCAGCTCTAGCAGCGGAGGAGAAGAGACCCAGTACTTC. It yields the protein CASSSSGGEETQYF. Filled out from reference TRBV9 and TRBJ2-5, the complete variable domain reads DSGVTQTPKHLITATGQRVTLRCSPRSGDLSVYWYQQSLDQGLQFLIQYYNGEERAKGNILERFSAQQFPDLHSELNLSSLELGDSALYFCASSSSGGEETQYFGPGTRLLVL.

This chain links TRBV7-9 with TRBJ2-3; D is possibly TRBD2 (5 bases). The CDR3 has 14 amino acids. Trimming took off 5 bases at V and 6 bases at J, with 15 bases between the two ends. CDR1 is SEHNR, CDR2 FQNEAQ, per germline (reference sequence). The CDR3 DNA reads as TGTGCCAGCAGCCCCGCGAGCGGTGAGGATACGCAGTATTTT. This encodes CASSPASGEDTQYF.

The rearrangement links TRBV25-1 to TRBJ1-6; D unresolved. Trimming shortened V by 2 bases and J by 7 bases, and 12 bases separated the two germline ends. The CDR3 contains 15 residues. In germline, CDR1 is MGHDK, CDR2 SYGVNS. The CDR3 coding sequence is TGTGCCAGCAGTGAAACTCGAGGATCCAATTCACCCCTCCACTTT. Amino acid sequence: CASSETRGSNSPLHF.

The chain combines TRBV20-1 with TRBJ1-1; 7 nucleotides line up with TRBD1. The CDR3 has 15 amino acids. The germline V gene encodes CDR1 DFQATT and CDR2 SNEGSKA (reference sequence). As DNA, the CDR3 is TGCAATGCGGGGAGGGGGCTAAGCATGAACACTGAAGCTTTCTTT. Its translation is CNAGRGLSMNTEAFF.

The chain joins TRBV27 to TRBJ2-7, with D possibly matching TRBD1 (5 bases). The V and J ends lost 0 bases and 3 bases respectively, with 12 bases between them. The CDR3 spans 15 residues. Looked up from germline, CDR1 is MNHEY and CDR2 is SMNVEV (reference sequence). As DNA, the CDR3 is TGTGCCAGCAGTTTATCAAGGGGCTTGGGCTACGAGCAGTACTTC. Encoded protein: CASSLSRGLGYEQYF.

The V and J genes are TRBV7-2 and TRBJ1-2; TRBD1 matches 7 bases. With V trimmed by 3 bases and J by 3 bases, 4 bases remained unmatched. Germline loops: CDR1 SGHTA, CDR2 FQGNSA. There are 14 residues in the CDR3. CDR3: CASSFVQGYYGYTF. CDR3 nucleotide sequence: TGTGCCAGCAGCTTCGTACAGGGGTACTATGGCTACACCTTC.

CDR3 in DNA: TGTGCCAGCAGCGTAGGACAGGACAGGTTCGGGGAGCAGTACTTC. It translates to CASSVGQDRFGEQYF. This rearrangement joins TRBV9 to TRBJ2-4, with 7 bases aligning to TRBD1. The ends lost 0 bases at V and 13 bases at J; junction bases unmatched: 13. Germline values: CDR1 SGDLS, CDR2 YYNGEE. The CDR3 is 15 amino acids.

V and J are TRBV29-1 and TRBJ2-5; tentatively, D is TRBD1 (6 bases). The CDR3 totals 12 residues. CDR1 SQVTM and CDR2 ANQGSEA come from the germline V gene. Trimming took off 7 bases at V and 11 bases at J, with 20 bases between the two ends. The CDR3 spells CSAHLGANEQYF. The CDR3 region has the DNA TGCAGCGCCCACTTGGGGGCCAATGAGCAGTACTTC.

The chain joins TRBV20-1 to TRBJ2-5; no clear D. The J call is in doubt because the DNA end fits TRBJ2-7 better. Germline CDR1 reads DFQATT; CDR2 reads SNEGSKA (reference sequence). This CDR3 has 14 residues. This CDR3 reads CSARDRRFSYEQYF. CDR3 sequence (DNA): TGCAGTGCTAGAGATCGTCGGTTCTCCTACGAGCAGTACTTC.

The chain has TRBV6-2 or TRBV6-3 and TRBJ2-1; 9 bases line up with TRBD1. The CDR3 sequence is 16 residues long. The germline V gene has CDR1 MNHEY and CDR2 SVGEGT. The junction had 12 bases not matched to a gene; V was cut back by 2 bases and J by 10 bases. The CDR3 is CASSYRGGGQGSEQFF. CDR3 nucleotides: TGTGCCAGCAGTTACCGGGGCGGGGGACAGGGCAGCGAGCAGTTCTTC.